This is a list of T cell receptor beta chains from one sample in a study of blood T cells in healthy people across ages. Using its own MiXCR run on the 5' RACE reads, TCRdb lists one record per CDR3 protein. This table holds approximately 800,000 distinct CDR3 sequences, approximately 53% found once. The sample consisted of blood. The receptors originated from an elderly man in good health. CDR3s leave out the opening cysteine and the closing phenylalanine or tryptophan. Fields, in order: CDR3 protein, J gene, V gene.

cdr3_aa: SVGLAGEGEQY
j_call: TRBJ2-7
v_call: TRBV29-1

cdr3_aa: ASRFIGGGYEQY
j_call: NA
v_call: TRBV28

cdr3_aa: ASRAFDSYNEQF
j_call: TRBJ2-1
v_call: TRBV4-1

cdr3_aa: SVEDLAGALETQY
j_call: TRBJ2-5
v_call: TRBV29-1

cdr3_aa: AAVASGSSYEQY
j_call: TRBJ2-7
v_call: TRBV12-5

cdr3_aa: ASSQVIADTQY
j_call: TRBJ2-3
v_call: TRBV14

cdr3_aa: ASSPPPGLDVPNEQF
j_call: TRBJ2-1
v_call: TRBV11-2

cdr3_aa: GVEGESSGSSYEQY
j_call: TRBJ2-7
v_call: TRBV29-1

cdr3_aa: SARIPGQGPTEAF
j_call: TRBJ1-1
v_call: TRBV20-1

cdr3_aa: SARQGRNYSYT
j_call: TRBJ1-2
v_call: TRBV20-1

cdr3_aa: ASSLFGDEQF
j_call: TRBJ2-1
v_call: TRBV28

cdr3_aa: ASSAYGTANYGYT
j_call: TRBJ1-2
v_call: TRBV28

cdr3_aa: ASSRAAAGVGEQF
j_call: TRBJ2-1
v_call: TRBV11-3

cdr3_aa: ASSFGTVGTDTQY
j_call: TRBJ2-3
v_call: TRBV12-3/TRBV12-4

cdr3_aa: ASSPEEAGGYNEQF
j_call: TRBJ2-1
v_call: TRBV5-4

cdr3_aa: ASSLASWGQYFGELF
j_call: TRBJ2-2
v_call: TRBV7-9

cdr3_aa: ASSLSGGGAKNIQY
j_call: TRBJ2-4
v_call: TRBV7-2

cdr3_aa: AISPVAGGTYEQY
j_call: TRBJ2-7
v_call: TRBV10-3

cdr3_aa: SARDRDRRISSTDTQY
j_call: TRBJ2-3
v_call: TRBV20-1

cdr3_aa: ASSLSKAKEDGYT
j_call: TRBJ1-2
v_call: TRBV18

cdr3_aa: ASSVTGIRTDTQY
j_call: TRBJ2-3
v_call: TRBV2

cdr3_aa: ASSSSRDRVYNEQY
j_call: NA
v_call: TRBV5-1

cdr3_aa: VSSPVGGSGYEQY
j_call: NA
v_call: TRBV3-1

cdr3_aa: ASSMGVGTQY
j_call: TRBJ2-3
v_call: TRBV27

cdr3_aa: SVDTGYTQY
j_call: TRBJ2-3
v_call: TRBV29-1

cdr3_aa: ASSVDRETQY
j_call: NA
v_call: TRBV5-1

cdr3_aa: ATSAGGSVRETQY
j_call: NA
v_call: TRBV24-1

cdr3_aa: SARGSSADTQY
j_call: TRBJ2-3
v_call: TRBV20-1

cdr3_aa: ASSVASGSHDIYGYT
j_call: TRBJ1-2
v_call: TRBV9

cdr3_aa: ASSLGRSATEAF
j_call: TRBJ1-1
v_call: TRBV5-1

cdr3_aa: ASSYEGQGKNIQY
j_call: TRBJ2-4
v_call: TRBV6-6

cdr3_aa: SASLAGADTQY
j_call: TRBJ2-3
v_call: TRBV20-1

cdr3_aa: ASSYSIGQGTYEQY
j_call: TRBJ2-7
v_call: TRBV6-6

cdr3_aa: ASSLARTSSYEQY
j_call: NA
v_call: TRBV5-1

cdr3_aa: ASSEGQGSSYNSPLH
j_call: TRBJ1-6
v_call: TRBV13

cdr3_aa: ASNDRGTGELF
j_call: TRBJ2-2
v_call: TRBV2

cdr3_aa: ASSYSGTGSGGYT
j_call: TRBJ1-2
v_call: TRBV2

cdr3_aa: ATSSTFWGINEQF
j_call: TRBJ2-1
v_call: TRBV15

cdr3_aa: ASSLRGSKNIQY
j_call: TRBJ2-4
v_call: TRBV7-8

cdr3_aa: ASNAGGRSYEQY
j_call: TRBJ2-7
v_call: TRBV28

cdr3_aa: AWSVPEGKNTGELF
j_call: TRBJ2-2
v_call: TRBV30

cdr3_aa: ASSGGSSKNNEQF
j_call: TRBJ2-1
v_call: TRBV12-3/TRBV12-4

cdr3_aa: ASIEDLSYEQY
j_call: TRBJ2-7
v_call: TRBV6-5

cdr3_aa: ASSQGLVGYAY
j_call: TRBJ2-3
v_call: TRBV3-1

cdr3_aa: AVAGGHYGYT
j_call: TRBJ1-2
v_call: TRBV2

cdr3_aa: ASSQPAGGRYYEQF
j_call: TRBJ2-1
v_call: TRBV13

cdr3_aa: SARDPHRTDTQY
j_call: TRBJ2-3
v_call: TRBV20-1

cdr3_aa: VTRSGRSSYNEQF
j_call: TRBJ2-1
v_call: TRBV28

cdr3_aa: ASSQAQAGGQNEQY
j_call: NA
v_call: TRBV28

cdr3_aa: ASSQDGTGGNEQF
j_call: TRBJ2-1
v_call: TRBV4-2

cdr3_aa: ASSFRVARARGGEQF
j_call: TRBJ2-1
v_call: TRBV7-2

cdr3_aa: ASSAGTGASHEQY
j_call: NA
v_call: TRBV9

cdr3_aa: ASRTGTRTPYEQY
j_call: TRBJ2-7
v_call: TRBV6-6

cdr3_aa: ASTPGTAGVEQY
j_call: TRBJ2-7
v_call: TRBV28

cdr3_aa: SVEDPSGNEQF
j_call: TRBJ2-1
v_call: TRBV29-1